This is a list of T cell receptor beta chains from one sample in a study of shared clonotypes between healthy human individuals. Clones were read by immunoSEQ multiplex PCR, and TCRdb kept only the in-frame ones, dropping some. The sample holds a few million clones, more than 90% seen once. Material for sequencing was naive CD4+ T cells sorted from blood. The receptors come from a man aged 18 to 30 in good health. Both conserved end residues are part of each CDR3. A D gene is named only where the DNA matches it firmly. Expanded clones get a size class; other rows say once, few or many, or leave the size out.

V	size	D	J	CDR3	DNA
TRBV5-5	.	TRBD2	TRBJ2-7	CASSFHTSGRAYEQYF	TGTGCCAGCAGCTTCCATACTAGCGGGAGGGCCTACGAGCAGTACTTC
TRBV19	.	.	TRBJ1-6	CASSDSRLAGTNSPLHF	TGTGCCAGTAGTGATTCCCGGCTGGCTGGAACTAATTCACCCCTCCACTTT
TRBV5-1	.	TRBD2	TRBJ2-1	CASSLGLAEYNEQFF	TGCGCCAGCAGCCTGGGACTAGCGGAGTACAATGAGCAGTTCTTC
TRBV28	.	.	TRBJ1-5	CASSLSDRGANQPQHF	TGTGCCAGCAGTTTAAGTGATAGGGGGGCCAATCAGCCCCAGCATTTT
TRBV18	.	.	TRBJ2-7	CASSPLGRYEQYF	TGTGCCAGCTCACCACTGGGAAGGTACGAGCAGTACTTC
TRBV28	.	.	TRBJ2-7	CASSLYSYEQYF	TGTGCCAGCAGTTTATACAGCTACGAGCAGTACTTC
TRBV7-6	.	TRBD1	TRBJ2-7	CASSPQGGLLYEQYF	TGTGCCAGCAGCCCACAGGGGGGCTTACTTTACGAGCAGTACTTC
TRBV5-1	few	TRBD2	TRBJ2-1	CASSRSGGVNEQFF	TGCGCCAGCAGCCGTAGCGGGGGAGTAAATGAGCAGTTCTTC
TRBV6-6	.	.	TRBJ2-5	CASSYPEGGETQYF	TGTGCCAGCAGTTACCCCGAAGGGGGGGAGACCCAGTACTTC
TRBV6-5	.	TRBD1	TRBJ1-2	CASRLFTGGRGYTF	TGTGCCAGCAGGCTGTTCACAGGGGGCCGTGGCTACACCTTC
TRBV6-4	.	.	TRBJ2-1	CASSRDTFYNEQFF	TGTGCCAGCAGTCGGGACACCTTCTACAATGAGCAGTTCTTC
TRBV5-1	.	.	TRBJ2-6	CASSLVTASSGSGANVLTF	TGCGCCAGCAGCTTGGTAACAGCTTCTTCAGGGTCTGGGGCCAACGTCCTGACTTTC
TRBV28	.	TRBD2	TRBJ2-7	CASSLFAGGRYEQYF	TGTGCCAGCAGTTTATTTGCGGGGGGCCGCTACGAGCAGTACTTC
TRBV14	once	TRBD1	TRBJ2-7	CASSYRPGTGGNANEQYF	TGTGCCAGCAGCTACCGTCCCGGGACAGGGGGCAATGCGAACGAGCAGTACTTC
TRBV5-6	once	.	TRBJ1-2	CASSLRGGYGYTF	TGTGCCAGCAGCTTGAGAGGGGGCTATGGCTACACCTTC
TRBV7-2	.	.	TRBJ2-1	CASRPQPSSYNEQFF	TGTGCCAGCAGACCCCAGCCGAGCTCCTACAATGAGCAGTTCTTC
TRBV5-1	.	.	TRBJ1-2	CASREDGGRNYGYTF	TGCGCCAGCAGGGAGGATGGGGGACGGAACTATGGCTACACCTTC
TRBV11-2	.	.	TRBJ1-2	CASSLSGPLGYGYTF	TGTGCCAGCAGCTTATCTGGTCCTCTGGGTTATGGCTACACCTTC
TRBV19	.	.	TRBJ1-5	CASSSNRRGVDQPQHF	TGTGCCAGTAGTTCGAATCGGAGGGGGGTGGATCAGCCCCAGCATTTT
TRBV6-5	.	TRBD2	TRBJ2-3	CASSYWGAGGTDTQYF	TGTGCCAGCAGTTACTGGGGAGCGGGAGGAACAGATACGCAGTATTTT
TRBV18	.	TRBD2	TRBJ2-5	CASSLSSGRAETQYF	TGTGCCAGCTCTCTTTCTAGCGGGAGGGCCGAGACCCAGTACTTC
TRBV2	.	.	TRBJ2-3	CALSLTDTQYF	TGTGCCCTCTCCCTCACAGATACGCAGTATTTT
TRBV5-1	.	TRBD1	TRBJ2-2	CASRWDSPGELFF	TGCGCCAGCAGATGGGACAGTCCCGGGGAGCTGTTTTTT
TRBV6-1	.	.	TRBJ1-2	CASSERLAYGYTF	TGTGCCAGCAGTGAACGACTGGCCTATGGCTACACCTTC